This TCR beta chain appears in the sequencing data of a study of blood T cells in healthy people across ages. The use of a sample-barcoded 5' primer and a J-beta primer mix characterized a second PCR of about 6 to 11 cycles. Paired-end reads containing CDR3 totaled no fewer than 3 million for each sample. Via MiXCR, TCRdb re-called the 5' RACE reads, giving one row per CDR3 protein. The table lists approximately 2,000,000 distinct CDR3 sequences, 35% to 50% of them singletons. The CDR3 contains 15 residues. V was cut by 1 base and J by 2 bases, with 11 bases left in between. Germline V gives CDR1 MGHRA, CDR2 YSYEKL. Details on this clonotype: The antigen remains undetermined.

Study-wide results and caveats: Donor CMV infection status was unknown, possibly confounding age-related changes in expanded clonotypes. TCR beta diversity, measured per million T cells, fell in a roughly linear way with age. Naive and antigen-experienced cells were not separated, limiting conclusive comparison.

The clonotype comes from a human donor in good health. The V call is TRBV4-1, the J call TRBJ1-1, with no clear D. Sequencing input: blood. The CDR3 reads CASSQAYDTNTEAFF. In DNA, the CDR3 is TGCGCCAGCAGCCAAGCATACGACACTAACACTGAAGCTTTCTTT.